This T cell receptor (beta chain) stems from a study of blood T cell repertoires in COVID-19. Study background: The United States, Italy and Spain supplied acute and convalescent COVID-19 samples. PBMCs, B-cell-depleted T cells, or T cells were the source of the cDNA or gDNA that made up the material.

V was shortened by 9 bases and J by 4 bases, with 8 bases between the two germline ends. The CDR3 sequence is 11 residues long. Per the original data handling: Estimation of nucleated cell counts was performed using reference gene primer amplification. Using immunoSEQ multiplex PCR, the repertoire was profiled, and TCRdb retains in-frame clones only, with some absent. The V and J calls and clone size are taken from that table; D and trimming were inferred from the DNA. The sample contains roughly 220,000 clones, roughly 84% of which appear only once. The chain joins TRBV12-3 or TRBV12-4 to TRBJ2-3; D is unclear. This receptor was obtained from a man aged 45-65 years who had recovered from COVID-19. The sample consisted of peripheral blood. CDR3 in DNA: TGTGCCAGTCGAGCATCAGATACGCAGTATTTT. Translated, it gives CASRASDTQYF.